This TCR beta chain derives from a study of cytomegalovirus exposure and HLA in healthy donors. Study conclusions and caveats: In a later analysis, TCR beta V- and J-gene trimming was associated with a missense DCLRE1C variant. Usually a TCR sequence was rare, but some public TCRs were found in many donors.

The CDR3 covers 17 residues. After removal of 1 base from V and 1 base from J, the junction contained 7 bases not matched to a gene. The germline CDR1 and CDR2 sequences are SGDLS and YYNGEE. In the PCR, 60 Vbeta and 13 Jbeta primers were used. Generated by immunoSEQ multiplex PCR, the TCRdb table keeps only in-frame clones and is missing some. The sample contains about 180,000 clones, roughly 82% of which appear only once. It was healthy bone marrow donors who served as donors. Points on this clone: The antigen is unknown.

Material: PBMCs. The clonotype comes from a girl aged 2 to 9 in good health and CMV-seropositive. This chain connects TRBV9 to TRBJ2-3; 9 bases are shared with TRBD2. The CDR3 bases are TGTGCCAGCAGCGTATCGGTTAGCGGGAGCGGCACAGATACGCAGTATTTT. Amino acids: CASSVSVSGSGTDTQYF.